The T cell receptor (beta chain) under discussion was sequenced for a study of cytomegalovirus exposure and HLA in healthy donors. Background on the study: Earlier, 150 million to 200 million T cells were analyzed, and 95 million to 140 million unique TCR beta sequences were found among them.

Study-wide points: An analysis that came later showed most CMV-associated TCR beta chains appearing HLA-restricted.

As regards this clone: Its antigen is undetermined.

PCR primers comprised 60 Vbeta and 13 Jbeta primers. Measured with immunoSEQ multiplex PCR; TCRdb has only the in-frame clones, and not every one. This table has 110,000 to 150,000 clones, nearly 10% appearing once. Germline CDR1 MDHEN, CDR2 SYDVKM. V lost 10 bases, J lost 5 bases, and 10 bases stayed unmatched. The CDR3 is 13 residues long. This rearrangement joins TRBV28 to TRBJ1-2; 7 nucleotides agree with TRBD1. The sample consisted of PBMCs. The source of this sequence is a man aged 50-59 years in good health and CMV-seronegative. DNA of the CDR3: TGTGCCATCACAGGGGCTCCTAGGTATGGCTACACCTTC. Protein product: CAITGAPRYGYTF.